These 2 T cell receptor beta chains share one sample of origin, sequenced in a study of blood T cell repertoires in COVID-19 (dated by TCRdb to the early 2020s). Libraries were prepared through the immunoSEQ multiplex PCR assay. The table comes from immuneACCESS by way of TCRdb, which keeps in-frame sequences with V and J called. Part of the clones is missing from these tables; in studies checked, under half for an unresolved V gene and the rest for unknown reasons. The sample contains about 440,000 clones, approximately 88% of them found a single time. The top ten constitute about 12% of the sample. Sequenced input: peripheral blood. Every receptor here comes from a woman in her forties or fifties with COVID-19, enrolled during active disease.

This chain links TRBV27 with TRBJ2-5; TRBD2 aligns across 8 bases. This CDR3 is 15 amino acids long. J gave up 6 bases and V 5 bases, and 11 bases lay outside the gene matches. Germline assignment: CDR1 MNHEY and CDR2 SMNVEV (reference sequence). Here the CDR3 DNA reads TGTGCCAGCAGTCCCGCGGCACGGGGGGGGAAGACCCAGTACTTC. Translated: CASSPAARGGKTQYF.

The sample holds one count of this clone. The same CDR3 also results from other DNA sequences found in this sample. This chain joins TRBV10-3 and TRBJ1-6, with unresolved D. This CDR3 has 14 residues. Trimming cost V 4 bases and J 7 bases, with 11 bases left between them. The germline gives CDR1 ENHRY, CDR2 SYGVKD. CDR3 DNA: TGTGCCATCAGTGCGAGGGAGGGCAATTCACCCCTCCACTTT. Translated: CAISAREGNSPLHF.